This passage covers 11 T cell receptor beta chains from one sample sequenced in a study of shared clonotypes between healthy human individuals. TCRdb's table, derived via immunoSEQ multiplex PCR, lists solely in-frame clones and lacks some. The table records 2 million to 3 million clones, more than 85% of them present only once. The material sequenced was naive CD4+ T cells from PBMCs. The sample's subset: CD45RA+ positively selected. All receptors come from a man between 18 and 29 years old in good health. Some clones in this sample may be carry-over from other donors' samples.

V and J are TRBV28 and TRBJ2-7, with TRBD1 identical over 12 bases. The CDR3 is 16 residues long. V lost 5 bases and J lost 6; bases outside the gene matches: 11. Germline V gene data show CDR1 as MDHEN and CDR2 as SYDVKM. CDR3 amino acids: CASSPKSGQGAVEQYF. CDR3 in DNA: TGTGCCAGCAGTCCTAAGTCGGGACAGGGGGCGGTCGAGCAGTACTTC.

V and J are TRBV4-2 and TRBJ2-3; TRBD1 or TRBD2 may be the D gene (6 bases each). V was cut by 1 base and J by 0 bases, with 17 bases left in between. The CDR3 is made up of 18 amino acids. Germline CDR1 is LGHNA and CDR2 is YNFKEQ. CDR3 coding DNA: TGTGCCAGCAGCCAAGGGGGGGTACAGGGATTCAGCACAGATACGCAGTATTTT. Residues: CASSQGGVQGFSTDTQYF.

This rearrangement joins TRBV6-1 to TRBJ2-7; maybe TRBD1 (5 bases). Germline lookup yields CDR1 MNHNS and CDR2 SASEGT. V lost 2 bases to trimming and J lost 2 bases, with 10 bases between them. The CDR3 extends over 14 amino acids. CDR3 coding DNA: TGTGCCAGCAGTGAAAAGACAGCTCCCTACGAGCAGTACTTC. Its translation is CASSEKTAPYEQYF.

The J gene is TRBJ1-2, the V gene TRBV6-5; perhaps TRBD1 as D (6 bases). This CDR3 contains 14 residues. V was pared by 6 bases and J by 4 bases, with 15 bases between. Germline lookup yields CDR1 MNHEY and CDR2 SVGAGI. The CDR3 spells CASSPGERGYGYTF. As DNA, the CDR3 is TGTGCCAGCAGCCCAGGGGAAAGAGGCTATGGCTACACCTTC.

The chain combines TRBV5-1 with TRBJ2-7; 7 bases line up with TRBD2. This CDR3 comprises 16 residues. The V gene end was trimmed by 3 bases and the J gene end by 3 bases; junction bases not matched to a gene: 12. Germline V gene lookup returns CDR1 SGHRS and CDR2 YFSETQ. In DNA, the CDR3 is TGCGCCAGCAGCTCGTCGACTAGCCGGGGTGACTACGAGCAGTACTTC. Protein: CASSSSTSRGDYEQYF.

V gene TRBV18 combines with J gene TRBJ1-4; D unresolved. Germline V CDR1 and CDR2: KGHSH, LQKENI. The CDR3 spans 13 residues. The V end was cut by 4 bases, the J end by 7 bases, with 10 bases between. CDR3 sequence reads: CASSQTGFEKLFF. In DNA form, the CDR3 reads TGTGCCAGCTCACAGACGGGGTTTGAAAAACTGTTTTTT.

Turning to this clone: This same CDR3 is encoded by further DNA sequences in the sample. The rearrangement joins TRBV9 to TRBJ2-7, with D perhaps TRBD1 or TRBD2 (5 bases each). Trimming left V 0 bases short and J 0 bases short, with 10 bases between. Germline V CDR1 and CDR2: SGDLS, YYNGEE. The CDR3 covers 15 residues. CDR3 in DNA: TGTGCCAGCAGCGTAGGAGGGGCGAGCTCCTACGAGCAGTACTTC. This gives the protein CASSVGGASSYEQYF.

This chain links TRBV27 with TRBJ2-7, with D uncertain. Trimming left V 2 bases short and J 6 bases short, with 8 bases between. There are 12 residues in the CDR3. CDR1 and CDR2 from the germline V gene are MNHEY and SMNVEV (reference sequence). CDR3 nucleotides: TGTGCCAGCAGTTTACCTGGCGGCGAGCAGTACTTC. This gives the protein CASSLPGGEQYF.

V gene TRBV5-6 combines with J gene TRBJ2-5; TRBD1 agrees at 9 bases. Trimming removed 2 bases from V and 6 bases from J; junction bases left unmatched: 11. This CDR3 has 16 amino acids. Germline loops: CDR1 SGHDT, CDR2 YYEEEE. DNA of the CDR3: TGTGCCAGCAGCTTCCTGGGACAGGGACCGGTACAGACCCAGTACTTC. Translation gives CASSFLGQGPVQTQYF.

This chain connects TRBV7-3 to TRBJ1-1; no clear D. CDR3 length: 14 residues. Germline V gives CDR1 SGHTA, CDR2 FQGTGA. Trimming took 5 bases from V and 5 from J, leaving 15 bases between them. The CDR3 coding sequence is TGTGCCAGCAGCGCGGGAAGCGGCGAAACTGAAGCTTTCTTT. It encodes CASSAGSGETEAFF.

This chain links TRBV28 with TRBJ1-4, with 9 bases aligning to TRBD1. Germline trimming cut 3 bases from V and 8 bases from J; bases unmatched to any gene: 4. Germline-derived CDR1 and CDR2 are MDHEN and SYDVKM. CDR3 length equals 14 residues. The CDR3 bases are TGTGCCAGCAGTTTCCGGGACAGGGTCGAAAAACTGTTTTTT. This translates into CASSFRDRVEKLFF.